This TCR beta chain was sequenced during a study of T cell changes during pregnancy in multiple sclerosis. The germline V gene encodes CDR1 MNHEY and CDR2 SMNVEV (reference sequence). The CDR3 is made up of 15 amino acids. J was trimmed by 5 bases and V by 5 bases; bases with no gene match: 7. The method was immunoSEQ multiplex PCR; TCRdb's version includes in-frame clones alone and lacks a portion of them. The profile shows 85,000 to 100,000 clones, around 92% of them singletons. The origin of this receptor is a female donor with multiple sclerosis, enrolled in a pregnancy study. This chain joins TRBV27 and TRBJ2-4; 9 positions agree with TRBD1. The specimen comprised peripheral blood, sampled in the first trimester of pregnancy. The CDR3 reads CASSVRTGAENIQYF. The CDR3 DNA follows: TGTGCCAGCAGTGTGAGGACAGGGGCCGAAAACATTCAGTACTTC.